A selection of T cell receptor beta chains follows, all from one sample in a study of CD8 T cells in ankylosing spondylitis. From the 5' RACE reads, TCRdb called clonotypes with MiXCR, one entry per CDR3 protein. Here the sample spans around 250,000 distinct CDR3 sequences, roughly a third being singletons. The sequencing sample was made of blood, either unsorted or a sorted T cell fraction (not recorded which). The source of these receptors is a male donor with ankylosing spondylitis or in good health (not recorded which). Each CDR3 is given with its conserved first and last residue. D genes are given only for firm matches. Size is omitted from some rows. Given values are once, few, many or a class for expanded clones.

v_gene: TRBV29-1; abundance: few; j_gene: TRBJ2-2; d_gene: -; CDR3nt: TGCAGCGTTGATCCGGGGGCGGAAACCGGGGAGCTGTTTTTT; CDR3aa: CSVDPGAETGELFF
v_gene: TRBV29-1; abundance: few; j_gene: TRBJ2-1; d_gene: -; CDR3nt: TGCAGCGTTGAAGGGACAGTCGTCAATGAGCAGTTCTTC; CDR3aa: CSVEGTVVNEQFF
v_gene: TRBV20-1; abundance: few; j_gene: TRBJ2-3; d_gene: TRBD2; CDR3nt: TGCAGTGCTCACCTTAGCGGGGGGACCAATACGCAGTATTTT; CDR3aa: CSAHLSGGTNTQYF
v_gene: TRBV28; abundance: -; j_gene: TRBJ2-3; d_gene: -; CDR3nt: TGTGCCAGCAGTAACCCCCCACCGGCAGATACGCAGTATTTT; CDR3aa: CASSNPPPADTQYF
v_gene: TRBV6-5; abundance: few; j_gene: TRBJ1-6; d_gene: -; CDR3nt: TGTGCCAGCAGTTACAGAGGGTCGGGCAATTCACCCCTCCACTTT; CDR3aa: CASSYRGSGNSPLHF
v_gene: TRBV15; abundance: -; j_gene: TRBJ2-3; d_gene: TRBD1; CDR3nt: TGTGCCACCAGCGCACAGGGGGTTGCAGATACGCAGTATTTT; CDR3aa: CATSAQGVADTQYF
v_gene: TRBV20-1; abundance: -; j_gene: TRBJ2-7; d_gene: TRBD1; CDR3nt: TGCAGTGCTAGAGATGACAGGGGGCCCTACGAGCAGTACTTC; CDR3aa: CSARDDRGPYEQYF
v_gene: TRBV5-5; abundance: -; j_gene: TRBJ1-5; d_gene: -; CDR3nt: TGTGCCAGCAGCTTTGGGCCTGCTAGCAATCAGCCCCAGCATTTT; CDR3aa: CASSFGPASNQPQHF
v_gene: TRBV13; abundance: -; j_gene: TRBJ2-7; d_gene: -; CDR3nt: TGTGCCAGCAGCCTTATAGGGGGGGCCGGGGTCGAGCAGTACTTC; CDR3aa: CASSLIGGAGVEQYF
v_gene: TRBV7-6; abundance: -; j_gene: TRBJ2-3; d_gene: TRBD2; CDR3nt: TGTGCCAGCAGCCCCGGGACTAGAGTAACAGATACGCAGTATTTT; CDR3aa: CASSPGTRVTDTQYF
v_gene: TRBV5-5; abundance: -; j_gene: TRBJ2-7; d_gene: -; CDR3nt: TGTGCCAGCAGCTTGGACTGGCTCCCCTACGAGCAGTACTTC; CDR3aa: CASSLDWLPYEQYF
v_gene: TRBV12-3/TRBV12-4; abundance: -; j_gene: TRBJ1-6; d_gene: TRBD1; CDR3nt: TGTGCCAGCAGGCCCGGACAGGGCTCGTATAATTCACCCCTCCACTTT; CDR3aa: CASRPGQGSYNSPLHF
v_gene: TRBV12-3/TRBV12-4; abundance: few; j_gene: TRBJ1-1; d_gene: -; CDR3nt: TGTGCCAGCAGCCGCGCAGCTGAAGCTTTCTTT; CDR3aa: CASSRAAEAFF
v_gene: TRBV6-1; abundance: many; j_gene: TRBJ2-1; d_gene: TRBD2; CDR3nt: TGTGCCAGCAGTGCCGGGACTAGCGGGATTTATGAGCAGTTCTTC; CDR3aa: CASSAGTSGIYEQFF
v_gene: TRBV12-3/TRBV12-4; abundance: few; j_gene: TRBJ1-5; d_gene: -; CDR3nt: TGTGCCAGCAGTTTTGGCAGCGCACCCAATCAGCCCCAGCATTTT; CDR3aa: CASSFGSAPNQPQHF
v_gene: TRBV7-2; abundance: few; j_gene: TRBJ1-5; d_gene: -; CDR3nt: TGTGCCAGCAGTAATTTAGGGCCCCAGCATTTT; CDR3aa: CASSNLGPQHF
v_gene: TRBV20-1; abundance: -; j_gene: TRBJ1-2; d_gene: -; CDR3nt: TGCAGTGTTTGGCCCTATGGCTACACCTTC; CDR3aa: CSVWPYGYTF